The clone carrying this T cell receptor beta chain has just a few counts. Antigen specificity is unknown. TCRdb reprocessed the 5' RACE reads with MiXCR, giving one entry per CDR3 protein. The data hold fewer than 650,000 distinct CDR3 sequences, with about 12% observed a single time. The data belong to a study of CD8 T cells in ankylosing spondylitis. Study-wide findings and caveats: A TCR beta motif of about eight highly homologous variants appeared characteristic of ankylosing spondylitis blood. In peripheral blood, disease-linked CD8+ clones occurred at relatively low frequencies.

V shed 3 bases and J shed 4 bases, with 3 bases lying between them. This CDR3 is 11 amino acids long. CDR1 MNHEY and CDR2 SVGEGT come from the germline V gene. V gene TRBV6-2 or TRBV6-3 combines with J gene TRBJ2-5; D not certain. This receptor was identified in a male donor with ankylosing spondylitis. The sequenced material came from blood, either unsorted or a sorted T cell fraction (not recorded which). The CDR3 loop is CASSYIETQYF. In nucleotides, the CDR3 is TGTGCCAGCAGTTATATAGAGACCCAGTACTTC.